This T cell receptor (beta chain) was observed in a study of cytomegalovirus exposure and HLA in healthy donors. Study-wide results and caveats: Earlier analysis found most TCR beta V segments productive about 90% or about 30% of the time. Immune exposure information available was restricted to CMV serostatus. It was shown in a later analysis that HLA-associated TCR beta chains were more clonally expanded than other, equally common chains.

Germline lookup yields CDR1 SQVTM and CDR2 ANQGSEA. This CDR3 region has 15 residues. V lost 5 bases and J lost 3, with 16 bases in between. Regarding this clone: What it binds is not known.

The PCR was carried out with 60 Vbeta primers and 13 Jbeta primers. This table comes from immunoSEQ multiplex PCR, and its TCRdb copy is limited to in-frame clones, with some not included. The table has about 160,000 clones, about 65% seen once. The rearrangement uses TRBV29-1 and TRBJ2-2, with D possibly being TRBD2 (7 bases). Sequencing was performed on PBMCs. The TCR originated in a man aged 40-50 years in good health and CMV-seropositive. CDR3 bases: TGCAGCGTTCGCGGGGGCCCCATCCACACCGGGGAGCTGTTTTTT. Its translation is CSVRGGPIHTGELFF.